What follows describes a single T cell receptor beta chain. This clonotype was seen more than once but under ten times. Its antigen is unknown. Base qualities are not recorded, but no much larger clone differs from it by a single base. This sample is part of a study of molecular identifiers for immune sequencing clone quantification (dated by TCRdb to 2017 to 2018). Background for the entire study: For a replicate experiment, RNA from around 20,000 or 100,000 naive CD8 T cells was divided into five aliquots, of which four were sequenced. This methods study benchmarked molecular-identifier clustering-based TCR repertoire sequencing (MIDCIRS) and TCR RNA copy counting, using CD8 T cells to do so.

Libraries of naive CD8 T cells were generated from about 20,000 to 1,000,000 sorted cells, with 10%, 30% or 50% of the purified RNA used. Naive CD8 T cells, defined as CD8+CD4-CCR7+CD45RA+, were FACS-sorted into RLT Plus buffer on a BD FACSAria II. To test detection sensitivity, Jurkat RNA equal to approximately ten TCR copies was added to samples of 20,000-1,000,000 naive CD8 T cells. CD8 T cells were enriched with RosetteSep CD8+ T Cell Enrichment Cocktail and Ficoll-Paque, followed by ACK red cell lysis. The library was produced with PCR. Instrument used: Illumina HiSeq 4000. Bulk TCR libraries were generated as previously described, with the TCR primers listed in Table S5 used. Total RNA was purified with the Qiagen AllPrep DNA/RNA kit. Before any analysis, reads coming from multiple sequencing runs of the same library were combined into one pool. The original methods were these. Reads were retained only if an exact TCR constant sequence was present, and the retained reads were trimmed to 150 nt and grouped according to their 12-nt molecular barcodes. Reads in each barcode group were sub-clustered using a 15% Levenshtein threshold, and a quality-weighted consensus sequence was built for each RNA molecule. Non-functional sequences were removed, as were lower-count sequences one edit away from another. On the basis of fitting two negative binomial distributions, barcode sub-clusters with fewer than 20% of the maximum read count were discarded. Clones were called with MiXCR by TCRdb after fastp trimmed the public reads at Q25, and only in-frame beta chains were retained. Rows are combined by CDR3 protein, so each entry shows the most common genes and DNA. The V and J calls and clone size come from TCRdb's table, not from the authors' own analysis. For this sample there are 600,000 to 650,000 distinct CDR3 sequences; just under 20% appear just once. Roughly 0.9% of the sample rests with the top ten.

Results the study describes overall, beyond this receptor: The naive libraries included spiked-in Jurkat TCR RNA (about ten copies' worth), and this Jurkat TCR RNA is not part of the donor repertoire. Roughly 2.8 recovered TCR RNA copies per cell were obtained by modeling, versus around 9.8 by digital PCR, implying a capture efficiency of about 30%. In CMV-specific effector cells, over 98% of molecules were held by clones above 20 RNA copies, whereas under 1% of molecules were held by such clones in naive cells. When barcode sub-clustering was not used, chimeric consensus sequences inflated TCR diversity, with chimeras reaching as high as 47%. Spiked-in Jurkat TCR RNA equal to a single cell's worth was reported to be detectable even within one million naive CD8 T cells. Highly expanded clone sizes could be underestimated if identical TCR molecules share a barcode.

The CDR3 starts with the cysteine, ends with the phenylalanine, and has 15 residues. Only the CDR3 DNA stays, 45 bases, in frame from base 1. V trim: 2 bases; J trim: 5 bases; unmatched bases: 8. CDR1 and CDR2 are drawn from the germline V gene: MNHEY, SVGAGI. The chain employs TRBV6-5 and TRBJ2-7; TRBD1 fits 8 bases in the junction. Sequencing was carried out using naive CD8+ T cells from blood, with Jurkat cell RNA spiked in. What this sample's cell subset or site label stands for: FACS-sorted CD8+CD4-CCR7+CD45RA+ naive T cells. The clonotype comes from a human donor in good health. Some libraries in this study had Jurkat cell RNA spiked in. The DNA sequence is TGTGCCAGCAGTTACCGGACAGGGCCCACGGACGAGCAGTACTTC. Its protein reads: CASSYRTGPTDEQYF.